This T cell receptor (beta chain) was sequenced for a study of blood T cell repertoires in COVID-19. Whole-study context: Samples representing acute and convalescent COVID-19 were sourced from the United States, Italy and Spain.

The CDR3 spans 16 residues. Germline V gives CDR1 SGHNT, CDR2 YYREEE (reference sequence). With 2 bases removed from V and 0 bases from J, the gap between germline ends came to 11 bases. The method was immunoSEQ multiplex PCR; TCRdb's version includes in-frame clones alone and lacks a portion of them. The sample contains about 250,000 clones, nearly 90% of which appear only once. This chain connects TRBV5-4 to TRBJ2-2, with a weak D call TRBD2 (5 bases). This receptor was obtained from a woman aged 25 to 39 with acute COVID-19. Input material: PBMCs or T cells enriched from blood (not recorded which). The CDR3 bases are TGTGCCAGCAGCTTAGGGCTAGCCCCGAACACCGGGGAGCTGTTTTTT. It codes for CASSLGLAPNTGELFF. Looking up the rest from reference TRBV5-4 and TRBJ2-2 gives the full variable domain: ETGVTQSPTHLIKTRGQQVTLRCSSQSGHNTVSWYQQALGQGPQFIFQYYREEENGRGNFPPRFSGLQFPNYSSELNVNALELDDSALYLCASSLGLAPNTGELFFGEGSRLTVL.